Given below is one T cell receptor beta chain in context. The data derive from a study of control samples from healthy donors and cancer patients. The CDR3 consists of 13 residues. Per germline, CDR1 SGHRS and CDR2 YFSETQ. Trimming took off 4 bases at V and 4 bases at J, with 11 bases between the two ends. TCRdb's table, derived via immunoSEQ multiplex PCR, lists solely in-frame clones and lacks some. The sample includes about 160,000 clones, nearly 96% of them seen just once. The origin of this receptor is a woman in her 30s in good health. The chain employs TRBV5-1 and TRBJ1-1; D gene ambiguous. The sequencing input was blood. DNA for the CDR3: TGCGCCAGCAGCGTCTGGTTTAGCACTGAAGCTTTCTTT. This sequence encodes CASSVWFSTEAFF. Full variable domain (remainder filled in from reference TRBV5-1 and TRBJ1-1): KAGVTQTPRYLIKTRGQQVTLSCSPISGHRSVSWYQQTPGQGLQFLFEYFSETQRNKGNFPGRFSGRQFSNSRSEMNVSTLELGDSALYLCASSVWFSTEAFFGQGTRLTVV.